A single sample is the source of the 32 T cell receptor beta chains below, sequenced in a study of blood T cell repertoires in COVID-19. Produced via immunoSEQ multiplex PCR; TCRdb's table is partial and in-frame only. The sample has 150,000 to 200,000 clones, nearly 80% seen once. Sequenced sample: peripheral blood. The receptors originated from a woman over 75 with acute or convalescent COVID-19.

J is TRBJ2-7 and V is TRBV7-8, with TRBD2 identical over 13 bases. V dropped 4 bases and J dropped 2; count of bases not matched to a gene: 11. There are 18 residues in the CDR3. CDR1 and CDR2 (germline): SGHVS, FQNEAQ. The CDR3 DNA is TGTGCCAGCAGCTCCCCGAGACTAGCGGGGGGAAAGGCCTACGAGCAGTACTTC. Its translation is CASSSPRLAGGKAYEQYF. Supplemented by reference TRBV7-8 and TRBJ2-7, the full variable domain reads GAGVSQSPRYKVAKRGQDVALRCDPISGHVSLFWYQQALGQGPEFLTYFQNEAQLDKSGLPSDRFFAERPEGSVSTLKIQRTQQEDSAVYLCASSSPRLAGGKAYEQYFGPGTRLTVT.

This chain joins TRBV15 and TRBJ1-5, with D perhaps matching TRBD1 (5 bases). Germline V gives CDR1 LNHNV, CDR2 YYDKDF (reference sequence). This CDR3 region has 18 residues. V dropped 0 bases and J dropped 3 bases, with 18 bases sitting between them. The CDR3 region has the DNA TGTGCCACCAGCAGAGATCAGGGCTCCGGCGGCCCCAATCAGCCCCAGCATTTT. Translation: CATSRDQGSGGPNQPQHF.

The chain couples TRBV5-1 to TRBJ1-1; D unresolved. Germline CDR1 and CDR2: SGHRS and YFSETQ. The CDR3 has 14 amino acids. V was clipped by 4 bases and J by 4 bases, with 14 bases between them. The CDR3 coding sequence is TGCGCCAGCAGCCCTAGCCCCGAGGGCACTGAAGCTTTCTTT. Amino acids: CASSPSPEGTEAFF.

The V call is TRBV29-1, the J call TRBJ1-2; D unresolved. The CDR3 has 11 amino acids. Germline-derived CDR1 and CDR2 are SQVTM and ANQGSEA. Trimming shortened V by 7 bases and J by 7 bases, and 13 bases separated the two germline ends. For the CDR3, the DNA is TGCAGCGACGGACTATATGGTGGCTACACCTTC. It yields the protein CSDGLYGGYTF.

This clone showed up just a few times. The chain couples TRBV27 to TRBJ2-1; possible D gene TRBD1, 6 bases. The CDR3 has 12 amino acids. In germline, CDR1 is MNHEY, CDR2 SMNVEV (reference sequence). Trimming shortened V by 6 bases and J by 8 bases, and 11 bases separated the two germline ends. Here the CDR3 reads CASSHQGYEQFF. The CDR3 DNA reads as TGTGCCAGCAGCCACCAGGGGTATGAGCAGTTCTTC.

The chain carries TRBV27 and TRBJ2-1, with 7 bases identical to TRBD2. Trimming took 4 bases from V and 2 from J; bases not matched to a gene: 8. The CDR3 spans 16 residues. The germline V gene encodes CDR1 MNHEY and CDR2 SMNVEV (reference sequence). CDR3: CASSSLLSGTYNEQFF. The CDR3 nucleotides are TGTGCCAGCAGTTCCCTCCTAAGCGGGACCTACAATGAGCAGTTCTTC.

This chain joins TRBV3-1 (or the pseudogene TRBV3-2) and TRBJ1-3; 10 bases match TRBD1. The V gene's germline CDR1 is LGHDT and CDR2 YNNKEL (reference sequence). The CDR3 runs 15 residues. With V trimmed by 5 bases and J by 4 bases, 5 bases remained unmatched. The CDR3 DNA is TGTGCCAGCAGCAGACAGGGGGCGGAAGGAAACACCATATATTTT. Translation gives CASSRQGAEGNTIYF.

V gene TRBV30 combines with J gene TRBJ2-3, with a possible D match to TRBD2 (5 bases). The CDR3 is made up of 14 amino acids. Per the germline V gene, CDR1 is GTSNPN and CDR2 is SVGIG (reference sequence). V was shortened by 3 bases and J by 0 bases, with 10 bases between the two germline ends. CDR3 sequence: CAWSRGRSTDTQYF. The CDR3 DNA follows: TGTGCCTGGAGCAGAGGGCGGAGCACAGATACGCAGTATTTT.

The chain joins TRBV7-8 to TRBJ2-3; the D is unclear. Germline V gene sequence: CDR1 SGHVS, CDR2 FQNEAQ. This CDR3 comprises 12 residues. Trimming cost V 5 bases and J 12 bases, with 15 bases left between them. The CDR3 spells CASSRGVPEQYF. CDR3 nucleotide sequence: TGTGCCAGCAGCCGCGGAGTGCCGGAACAGTATTTT.

The J gene is TRBJ2-7, the V gene TRBV11-2; 12 bases align to TRBD2. Germline lookup yields CDR1 SGHAT and CDR2 FQNNGV. This CDR3 is 15 amino acids long. The V segment lost 4 bases and the J segment 6 bases; nucleotides outside the gene matches: 7. CDR3: CASSSGLAGRLEQYF. The CDR3 DNA reads as TGTGCCAGCAGCTCAGGACTAGCGGGACGTCTCGAGCAGTACTTC.

The J gene is TRBJ2-1, the V gene TRBV5-4; D is possibly TRBD2 (5 bases). The V and J ends lost 0 bases and 6 bases respectively, with 7 bases between them. Germline lookup yields CDR1 SGHNT and CDR2 YYREEE (reference sequence). This CDR3 has 13 amino acids. DNA for the CDR3: TGTGCCAGCAGCTTGGTCGGAGGCAATGAGCAGTTCTTC. As protein: CASSLVGGNEQFF.

The chain carries TRBV15 and TRBJ2-2, with D possibly TRBD1 on 5 matching bases. Germline V lookup: CDR1 LNHNV, CDR2 YYDKDF (reference sequence). The CDR3 sequence is 14 residues long. The germline V and J ends were trimmed by 6 bases and 4 bases, with 12 bases remaining between them. The CDR3 is CATRPGQGTGELFF. CDR3 sequence (DNA): TGTGCCACCAGGCCCGGCCAGGGCACCGGGGAGCTGTTTTTT.

This chain links TRBV28 with TRBJ2-7; no definite D call. Germline V lookup: CDR1 MDHEN, CDR2 SYDVKM. There are 11 residues in the CDR3. Trimming removed 4 bases from V and 2 bases from J, with 3 bases in between. The CDR3 region is CASSSTYEQYF. The CDR3 DNA is TGTGCCAGCAGTTCAACCTACGAGCAGTACTTC.

Comments on this clone: Mismatch with germline at one junction end may stem from a read error. The DNA for the CDR3 is TGTGCCACCAGTGATTTGCCTCGGGACTACCAGGAGACCCAGTACTTC. Its translation is CATSDLPRDYQETQYF. The rearrangement joins TRBV24-1 to TRBJ2-5; 7 nucleotides line up with TRBD2. CDR3 length: 16 residues. Germline V lookup: CDR1 KGHDR, CDR2 SFDVKD.

The rearrangement joins TRBV5-4 to TRBJ2-7, with D possibly TRBD1 on 6 matching bases. Trimming left V 4 bases short and J 4 bases short, with 15 bases between. In germline, CDR1 is SGHNT, CDR2 YYREEE (reference sequence). This CDR3 is built from 14 residues. DNA of the CDR3: TGTGCCAGCAGCCTGTCGGGGACACCTTACGAGCAGTACTTC. It encodes CASSLSGTPYEQYF.

This chain joins TRBV6-6 and TRBJ2-7; TRBD2 agrees at 14 bases. This CDR3 is built from 14 residues. Germline V gives CDR1 MNHNY, CDR2 SVGAGI (reference sequence). V gave up 6 bases and J gave up 3 bases; unmatched junction bases: 1. The CDR3 loop is CASSGTSGSYEQYF. The CDR3 bases are TGTGCCAGCAGCGGGACTAGCGGGAGCTACGAGCAGTACTTC.

On this clone itself: Sequence at one end of the junction differs from germline and may be a read error. J is TRBJ1-4 and V is TRBV6-5; 9 bases fit TRBD1. The germline CDR1 and CDR2 sequences are MNHEY and SVGAGI. The CDR3 loop spans 15 amino acids. CDR3: CASSDSGTGNEKLFF. The CDR3 region has the DNA TGTGCCAGCAGTGACTCCGGGACAGGGAATGAAAAACTGTTTTTT.

This sequence joins TRBV5-1 and TRBJ1-2; weak D call: TRBD1 (6 bases). The CDR3 extends over 15 amino acids. Germline V gene lookup returns CDR1 SGHRS and CDR2 YFSETQ. Trimming stripped 1 base from V and 0 bases from J, with 10 bases between. The CDR3 is CASSLQGTTNYGYTF. As DNA, the CDR3 is TGCGCCAGCAGCTTGCAGGGGACGACTAACTATGGCTACACCTTC.

The chain carries TRBV28 and TRBJ2-7; D might be TRBD2 (5 bases). The germline gives CDR1 MDHEN, CDR2 SYDVKM. Trimming removed 4 bases from V and 5 bases from J, with 12 bases in between. This CDR3 has 13 residues. The CDR3 DNA follows: TGTGCCAGCAGTTCCAACGACGGGGACGAGCAGTACTTC. Translation: CASSSNDGDEQYF.

The sample holds a few counts of this clone. The chain links TRBV18 to TRBJ2-5; 8 bases are a match to TRBD2. CDR3 length: 13 amino acids. Unmatched junction bases numbered 5, after V lost 8 bases and J lost 3 bases. Germline values: CDR1 KGHSH, CDR2 LQKENI. CDR3 sequence: CASTDGGEETQYF. The CDR3 bases are TGTGCCAGCACCGACGGGGGGGAAGAGACCCAGTACTTC.

The V and J genes are TRBV5-1 and TRBJ2-2, with D possibly TRBD1 on 5 matching bases. V was shortened by 5 bases and J by 3 bases, with 8 bases between the two germline ends. Germline values: CDR1 SGHRS, CDR2 YFSETQ. The CDR3 has 13 residues. CDR3 sequence reads: CASRLQDTGELFF. CDR3 sequence (DNA): TGCGCCAGCAGATTACAGGACACCGGGGAGCTGTTTTTT.

The rearrangement joins TRBV7-3 to TRBJ1-2; D call uncertain. The CDR3 sequence is 14 residues long. V gave up 2 bases and J gave up 2 bases, with 9 bases separating them. Germline-derived CDR1 and CDR2 are SGHTA and FQGTGA. CDR3 sequence (DNA): TGTGCCAGCAGCTTAGGTCCAGGAAACTATGGCTACACCTTC. Encoded protein: CASSLGPGNYGYTF.

In its sample, this clone was seen a few times. The chain is built from TRBV14 and TRBJ1-2; D is ambiguous. Deletions cut 0 bases from V and 8 bases from J, with 10 bases between. Germline CDR1 reads SGHDN; CDR2 reads FVKESK. This CDR3 is built from 13 residues. For the CDR3, the DNA is TGTGCCAGCAGCCAAGAAATATTTCGGGGCTACACCTTC. It is translated as CASSQEIFRGYTF.

The chain links TRBV3-1 (or the pseudogene TRBV3-2) to TRBJ2-7; TRBD2 is a possible D gene (5 bases). Per germline, CDR1 LGHDT and CDR2 YNNKEL (reference sequence). V was shortened by 1 base and J by 2 bases, with 12 bases between the two germline ends. This CDR3 region has 15 residues. The CDR3 spells CASSQASRSPYEQYF. The CDR3 DNA follows: TGTGCCAGCAGCCAAGCTAGCCGCTCCCCCTACGAGCAGTACTTC.

The J gene is TRBJ2-7, the V gene TRBV5-4; tentatively, D is TRBD1 (6 bases). This CDR3 has 13 amino acids. With 4 bases removed from V and 2 bases from J, the gap between germline ends came to 10 bases. CDR1 is SGHNT, CDR2 YYREEE, per germline (reference sequence). CDR3 region: CASSVRDTYEQYF. CDR3 bases: TGTGCCAGCAGCGTCAGGGACACCTACGAGCAGTACTTC. Full variable domain (remainder filled in from reference TRBV5-4 and TRBJ2-7): ETGVTQSPTHLIKTRGQQVTLRCSSQSGHNTVSWYQQALGQGPQFIFQYYREEENGRGNFPPRFSGLQFPNYSSELNVNALELDDSALYLCASSVRDTYEQYFGPGTRLTVT.

The rearrangement links TRBV19 to TRBJ2-7, with TRBD1 matching over 9 bases. Unmatched junction bases numbered 8, after V lost 6 bases and J lost 5 bases. There are 14 residues in the CDR3. Germline CDR1 LNHDA, CDR2 SQIVND (reference sequence). The CDR3 region is CASSPGGQGHEQYF. Here the CDR3 DNA reads TGTGCCAGTAGCCCTGGGGGACAGGGCCACGAGCAGTACTTC. Looking up the rest from reference TRBV19 and TRBJ2-7 gives the full variable domain: DGGITQSPKYLFRKEGQNVTLSCEQNLNHDAMYWYRQDPGQGLRLIYYSQIVNDFQKGDIAEGYSVSREKKESFPLTVTSAQKNPTAFYLCASSPGGQGHEQYFGPGTRLTVT.

The CDR3 spells CAWIAGHPGDTQYF. Written as DNA, the CDR3 is TGTGCCTGGATAGCGGGGCATCCGGGGGATACGCAGTATTTT. The V call is TRBV30, the J call TRBJ2-3; 8 bases map to TRBD2. In germline, CDR1 is GTSNPN, CDR2 SVGIG (reference sequence). With 4 bases clipped from V and 6 bases from J, the junction kept 9 bases outside the gene matches. The CDR3 runs to 14 residues.

V and J are TRBV6-6 and TRBJ1-2; TRBD1 agrees at 9 bases. Germline loops: CDR1 MNHNY, CDR2 SVGAGI (reference sequence). The V segment lost 4 bases and the J segment 3 bases; nucleotides outside the gene matches: 6. The CDR3 has 15 residues. The CDR3 sequence is CASSSTGGVDYGYTF. For the CDR3, the DNA is TGTGCCAGCAGTTCTACAGGGGGCGTCGACTATGGCTACACCTTC.

This clone was detected only once. V and J are TRBV5-4 and TRBJ2-1; tentative D call: TRBD1 (6 bases). The CDR3 consists of 15 residues. V was trimmed by 5 bases and J by 0 bases, leaving 12 bases between them. In germline, CDR1 is SGHNT, CDR2 YYREEE (reference sequence). CDR3 amino acids: CASRADRSSYNEQFF. The CDR3 DNA follows: TGTGCCAGCAGAGCCGACAGGAGCTCCTACAATGAGCAGTTCTTC.

This rearrangement joins TRBV6-5 to TRBJ2-1; TRBD1 matches at 7 bases. The CDR3 is made up of 12 amino acids. Unmatched junction bases numbered 6, after V lost 5 bases and J lost 11 bases. Germline CDR1 and CDR2: MNHEY and SVGAGI. The CDR3 DNA reads as TGTGCCAGCAGTCGACAGGGTACTCAGCAGTTCTTC. Protein: CASSRQGTQQFF.

The CDR3 sequence is CASSVGQSNEKLFF. The CDR3, as DNA: TGTGCCAGCAGTGTCGGACAGAGTAATGAAAAACTGTTTTTT. This chain joins TRBV2 and TRBJ1-4, with D perhaps matching TRBD1 (6 bases). The CDR3 is 14 residues long. Germline values: CDR1 SNHLY, CDR2 FYNNEI. V lost 4 bases and J 4 bases, leaving 10 bases between the germline ends.

The genes are TRBV3-1 (or the pseudogene TRBV3-2) and TRBJ2-1; 8 nucleotides match TRBD2. V lost 4 bases and J lost 7; bases outside the gene matches: 6. Germline CDR1 is LGHDT and CDR2 is YNNKEL (reference sequence). This CDR3 is built from 14 residues. The CDR3 coding sequence is TGTGCCAGCAGCCGGGGACTAGGATCGAATGAGCAGTTCTTC. Translation gives CASSRGLGSNEQFF.